A single T cell receptor (beta chain) is shown here with its context. This sample is part of a study of technical replicates of blood from a handful of donors. Sequencing used immunoSEQ multiplex PCR; TCRdb keeps in-frame clones, though not all of them. The table includes over 90,000 clones, roughly 95% detected once. Germline V gene data show CDR1 as SGHNT and CDR2 as YYREEE (reference sequence). The ends lost 4 bases at V and 7 bases at J; junction bases unmatched: 10. This CDR3 is built from 15 residues. The TCR comes from a human donor in good health. Sequenced input: T cells isolated from PBMCs. The chain has TRBV5-4 and TRBJ2-1, with 8 bases aligning to TRBD1. CDR3 in amino acids: CASSPGQALRNEQFF. CDR3 in DNA: TGTGCCAGCAGCCCGGGACAGGCTCTTAGGAATGAGCAGTTCTTC. Filled out from reference TRBV5-4 and TRBJ2-1, the complete variable domain reads ETGVTQSPTHLIKTRGQQVTLRCSSQSGHNTVSWYQQALGQGPQFIFQYYREEENGRGNFPPRFSGLQFPNYSSELNVNALELDDSALYLCASSPGQALRNEQFFGPGTRLTVL.